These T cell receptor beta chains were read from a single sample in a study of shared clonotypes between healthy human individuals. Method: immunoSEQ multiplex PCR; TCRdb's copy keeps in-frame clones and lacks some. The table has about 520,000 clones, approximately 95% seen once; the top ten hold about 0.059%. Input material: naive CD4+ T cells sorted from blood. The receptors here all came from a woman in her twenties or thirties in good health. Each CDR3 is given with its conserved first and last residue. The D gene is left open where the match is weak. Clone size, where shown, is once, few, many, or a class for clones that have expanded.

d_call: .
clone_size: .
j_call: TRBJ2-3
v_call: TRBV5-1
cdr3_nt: TGCGCCAGCAGCTTGCTTACGGTTATAAGCACAGATACGCAGTATTTT
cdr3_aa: CASSLLTVISTDTQYF

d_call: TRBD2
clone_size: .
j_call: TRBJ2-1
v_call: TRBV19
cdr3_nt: TGTGCCAGTACCGTAGCGGGAACGTCCTACAATGAGCAGTTCTTC
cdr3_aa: CASTVAGTSYNEQFF

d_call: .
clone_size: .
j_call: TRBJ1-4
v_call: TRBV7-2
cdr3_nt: TGTGCCAGCAGCCGGACCTCAGGGGAGGATGAAAAACTGTTTTTT
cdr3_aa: CASSRTSGEDEKLFF

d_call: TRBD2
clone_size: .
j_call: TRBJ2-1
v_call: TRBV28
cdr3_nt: TGTGCCAGCAGTACTTTAGCGGGAGGGTTCCCCAATGAGCAGTTCTTC
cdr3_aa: CASSTLAGGFPNEQFF

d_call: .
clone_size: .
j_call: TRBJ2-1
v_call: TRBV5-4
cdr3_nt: TGTGCCAGCAGCTTGGATAGGACTCCCTCATCGAATGAGCAGTTCTTC
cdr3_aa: CASSLDRTPSSNEQFF

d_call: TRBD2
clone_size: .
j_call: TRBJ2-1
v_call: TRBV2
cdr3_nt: TGTGCCAGCACGCGGGAGGGGCCTAGTGTGCGGAATGAGCAGTTCTTC
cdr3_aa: CASTREGPSVRNEQFF

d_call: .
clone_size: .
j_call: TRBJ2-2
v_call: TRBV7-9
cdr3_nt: TGTGCCAGCAGCCATTTCTCCTTTAGGCCGAACAAAAACACCGGGGAGCTGTTTTTT
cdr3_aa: CASSHFSFRPNKNTGELFF

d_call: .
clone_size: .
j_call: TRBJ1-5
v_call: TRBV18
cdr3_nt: TGTGCCAGCTCACCCCTCGGGGATCAGCCCCAGCATTTT
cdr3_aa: CASSPLGDQPQHF

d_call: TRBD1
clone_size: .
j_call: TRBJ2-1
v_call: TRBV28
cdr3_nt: TGTGCCAGCAGTCAGCATAGACAGGGGGTCTCCCCAGTTGAGCAGTTCTTC
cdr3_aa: CASSQHRQGVSPVEQFF

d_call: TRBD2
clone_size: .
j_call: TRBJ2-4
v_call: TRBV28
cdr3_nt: TGTGCCAGCAGTTTAGGGCGGGAGGGCATCTGGGACTTC
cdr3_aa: CASSLGREGIWDF

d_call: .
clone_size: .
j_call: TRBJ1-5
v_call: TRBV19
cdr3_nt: TGTGCCAGTAGTATGGGGATTAGCAATCAGCCCCAGCATTTT
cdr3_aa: CASSMGISNQPQHF

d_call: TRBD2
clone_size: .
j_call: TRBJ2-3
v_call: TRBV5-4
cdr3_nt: TGTGCCAGCAGCCTCCAACTAGCGGGGTCCACAGATACGCAGTATTTT
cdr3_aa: CASSLQLAGSTDTQYF

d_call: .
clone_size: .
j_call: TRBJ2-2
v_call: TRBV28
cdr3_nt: TGTGCCAGCAGTTTATTGAGCGGGGAGCTGTTTTTT
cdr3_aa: CASSLLSGELFF

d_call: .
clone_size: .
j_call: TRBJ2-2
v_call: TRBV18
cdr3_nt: TGTGCCAGCTCACCAGTGGATCCTGGGGAGCTGTTTTTT
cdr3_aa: CASSPVDPGELFF

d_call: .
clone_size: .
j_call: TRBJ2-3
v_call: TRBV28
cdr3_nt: TGTGCCAGCAGTTGGGGGAAAAACGAGGGAGATACGCAGTATTTT
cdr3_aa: CASSWGKNEGDTQYF

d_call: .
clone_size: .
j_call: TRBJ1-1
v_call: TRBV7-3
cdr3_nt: TGTGCCAGCAGCTTAAGCCCGGGGATAAACACTGAAGCTTTCTTT
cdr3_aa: CASSLSPGINTEAFF

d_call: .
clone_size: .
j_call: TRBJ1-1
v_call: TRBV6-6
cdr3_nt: TGTGCCAGCAGTTACTATCGTGAAGCTTTCTTT
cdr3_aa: CASSYYREAFF

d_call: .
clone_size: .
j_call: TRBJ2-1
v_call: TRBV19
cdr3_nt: TGTGCCAGTAGTACTTTGAACAGGGAGGGCGATGAGCAGTTCTTC
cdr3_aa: CASSTLNREGDEQFF

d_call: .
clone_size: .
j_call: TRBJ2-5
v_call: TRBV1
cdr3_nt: TGCACCAGCAGCCACCTGCCAACCGCCACTACATGGCGACCTGGGCAGACCCAGTACTTC
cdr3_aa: CTSSHLPTATTWRPGQTQYF

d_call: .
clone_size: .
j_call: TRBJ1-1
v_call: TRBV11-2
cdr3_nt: TGTGCCAGCAGCTTAGACGAGAACACTGAAGCTTTCTTT
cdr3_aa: CASSLDENTEAFF

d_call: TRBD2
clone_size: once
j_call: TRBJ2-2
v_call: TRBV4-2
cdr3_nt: TGTGCCAGCAGCCCGGGAGGACTAGCGGGAGGGCCTGGCACCGGGGAGCTGTTTTTT
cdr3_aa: CASSPGGLAGGPGTGELFF

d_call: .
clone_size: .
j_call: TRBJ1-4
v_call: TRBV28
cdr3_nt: TGTGCCAGCAGCCCGGGGTCTAATGAAAAACTGTTTTTT
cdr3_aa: CASSPGSNEKLFF

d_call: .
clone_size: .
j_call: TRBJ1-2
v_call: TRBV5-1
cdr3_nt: TGCGCCAGCAGCTTGGATCGGGCACCCTATGGCTACACCTTC
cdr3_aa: CASSLDRAPYGYTF

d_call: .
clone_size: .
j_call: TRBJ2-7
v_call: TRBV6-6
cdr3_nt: TGTGCCAGCAGTTACTCGACGGGGAAACTCTACGAGCAGTACTTC
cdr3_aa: CASSYSTGKLYEQYF

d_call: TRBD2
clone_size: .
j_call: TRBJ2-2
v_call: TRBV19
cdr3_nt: TGTGCCAGTAATAGGGATAGGACTAGCGGGAGGTCCTTTAACACCGGGGAGCTGTTTTTT
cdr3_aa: CASNRDRTSGRSFNTGELFF

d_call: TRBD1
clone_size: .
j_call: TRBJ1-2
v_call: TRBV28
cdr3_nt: TGTGCCAGCAGAGAAACAGGGGGAGGCTACACCTTC
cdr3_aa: CASRETGGGYTF